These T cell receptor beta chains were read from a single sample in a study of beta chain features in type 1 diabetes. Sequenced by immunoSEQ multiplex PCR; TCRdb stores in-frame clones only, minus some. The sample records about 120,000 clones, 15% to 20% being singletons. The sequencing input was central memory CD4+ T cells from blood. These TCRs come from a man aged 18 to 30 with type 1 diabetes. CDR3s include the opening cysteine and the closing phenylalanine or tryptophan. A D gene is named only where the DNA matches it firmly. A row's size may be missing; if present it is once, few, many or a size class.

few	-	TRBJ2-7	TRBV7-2	CASSLKSQGSIEQYF	TGTGCCAGCAGCTTAAAATCCCAGGGGTCGATCGAGCAGTACTTC
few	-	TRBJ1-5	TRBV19	CASTNRAGQPQHF	TGTGCCAGTACCAATCGGGCGGGGCAGCCCCAGCATTTT
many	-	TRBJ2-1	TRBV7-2	CASSAGVPSYNEQFF	TGTGCCAGCAGCGCAGGTGTACCGTCCTACAATGAGCAGTTCTTC
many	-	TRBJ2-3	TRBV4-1	CASSRPRLKPRADTQYF	TGCGCCAGCAGCCGTCCTAGGCTCAAACCTCGGGCAGATACGCAGTATTTT
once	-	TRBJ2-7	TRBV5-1	CASSRDLYEQYF	TGCGCCAGCAGCCGGGACCTCTACGAGCAGTACTTC
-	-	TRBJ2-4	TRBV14	CASSPGLGRAKNIQYF	TGTGCCAGCAGCCCCGGTTTAGGGCGAGCCAAAAACATTCAGTACTTC
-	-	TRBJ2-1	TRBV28	CASGRQTPIDNEQFF	TGTGCCAGCGGCCGACAGACACCAATAGACAATGAGCAGTTCTTC
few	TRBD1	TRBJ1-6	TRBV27	CASRGQYSPLHF	TGTGCCAGCAGGGGACAGTATTCACCCCTCCACTTT
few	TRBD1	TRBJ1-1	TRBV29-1	CSGRDSSEAFF	TGCAGCGGACGGGACAGCTCGGAAGCTTTCTTT
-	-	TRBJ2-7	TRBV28	CASSPYRREQYF	TGTGCCAGCAGTCCTTATCGACGCGAGCAGTACTTC